This T cell receptor (beta chain) was found in a study of monozygotic twins with inflammatory bowel disease. On this clonotype itself: Its specificity is not known.

CDR3 length equals 14 residues. Germline V gene sequence: CDR1 LGHDT, CDR2 YNNKEL (reference sequence). Study-level results: Fewer clonotypes were shared with others by IBD patients than by healthy twins, especially with disease activity. Those with IBD had lower TCRbeta diversity (inverse Simpson) than their healthy co-twins did.

Each of the TCR libraries took approximately 3,500 ng of total RNA. UMIs were attached via template switching, each with a 6-nucleotide sample barcode. TCRdb reprocessed the 5' RACE reads and keeps a single row for each CDR3 protein, giving no DNA. The sample data list under 200,000 distinct CDR3 sequences. Sequenced input: blood. The chain recombines TRBV3-1 with TRBJ1-6; there is no DNA to check the TCRdb D call of TRBD1. This TCR came from a human donor with ulcerative colitis or Crohn's disease, or a healthy co-twin of an affected twin (not recorded which). Here the CDR3 reads CASSPRDSDSPLHF. The whole variable domain, remainder taken from reference TRBV3-1 and TRBJ1-6, is DTAVSQTPKYLVTQMGNDKSIKCEQNLGHDTMYWYKQDSKKFLKIMFSYNNKELIINETVPNRFSPKSPDKAHLNLHINSLELGDSAVYFCASSPRDSDSPLHFGNGTRLTVT.